A selection of T cell receptor beta chains follows, all from one sample in a study of T cell repertoires and HLA-DP antigens. Their antigens remain unidentified. Here immunoSEQ multiplex PCR was the method, and the copy in TCRdb shows in-frame clones only, minus some. The table includes some 120,000 clones, about 91% detected once. The sequenced material came from CD4+ T cells from PBMCs. The receptors come from a woman aged 18 to 35 in good health and CMV-seronegative. CDR3s include the opening cysteine and the closing phenylalanine or tryptophan. A D gene is named only where the DNA matches it firmly. A clone size is listed for some rows: how often the clone was seen (once, few, many), or a class if it is expanded.

v_gene: TRBV30; j_gene: TRBJ1-2; abundance: .; d_gene: .; CDR3nt: TGTGCCTGGAGTCTCAGGGTCCAGCACTATGGCTACACCTTC; CDR3aa: CAWSLRVQHYGYTF
v_gene: TRBV27; j_gene: TRBJ2-2; abundance: .; d_gene: TRBD1; CDR3nt: TGTGCCAGCACCGAAGGACAGGGGCTAACTATAGGCGGGGAGCTGTTTTTT; CDR3aa: CASTEGQGLTIGGELFF
v_gene: TRBV5-1; j_gene: TRBJ2-1; abundance: .; d_gene: TRBD1; CDR3nt: TGCGCCAGCAGCTCGGGGACAGGGCCTAACAATGAGCAGTTCTTC; CDR3aa: CASSSGTGPNNEQFF
v_gene: TRBV5-1; j_gene: TRBJ2-1; abundance: .; d_gene: TRBD2; CDR3nt: TGCGCCAGCAGCTTTGGCGGACTAGCGGGAAGACGGCCCCTCGGCCATGAGCAGTTCTTC; CDR3aa: CASSFGGLAGRRPLGHEQFF
v_gene: TRBV15; j_gene: TRBJ1-5; abundance: .; d_gene: .; CDR3nt: TGTGCCACCAGCCTGGGAAATCAGCCCCAGCATTTT; CDR3aa: CATSLGNQPQHF
v_gene: TRBV30; j_gene: TRBJ1-2; abundance: .; d_gene: .; CDR3nt: TGTGCCTGGAGCCTCCGTCGTACGTATAACTATGGCTACACCTTC; CDR3aa: CAWSLRRTYNYGYTF
v_gene: TRBV2; j_gene: TRBJ1-3; abundance: .; d_gene: .; CDR3nt: TGTGCCAGCATCGGAGACTCTGGAAACACCATATATTTT; CDR3aa: CASIGDSGNTIYF
v_gene: TRBV19; j_gene: TRBJ2-7; abundance: .; d_gene: TRBD1; CDR3nt: TGTGCCAGTAGTCGGGACAGAGCCTACGAGCAGTACTTC; CDR3aa: CASSRDRAYEQYF
v_gene: TRBV7-9; j_gene: TRBJ2-1; abundance: .; d_gene: TRBD2; CDR3nt: TGTGCCAGCAGCTTACAAGCGGGAGGCGGGCGTGAGCAGTTCTTC; CDR3aa: CASSLQAGGGREQFF
v_gene: TRBV6-5; j_gene: TRBJ2-1; abundance: .; d_gene: .; CDR3nt: TGTGCCAGCAAAAGGGGGGGCAGCTCCTACAATGAGCAGTTCTTC; CDR3aa: CASKRGGSSYNEQFF
v_gene: TRBV18; j_gene: TRBJ1-2; abundance: few; d_gene: .; CDR3nt: TGTGCCAGCTCAACCGAGGGAGGATCTAACTATGGCTACACCTTC; CDR3aa: CASSTEGGSNYGYTF
v_gene: TRBV4-2; j_gene: TRBJ1-1; abundance: .; d_gene: .; CDR3nt: TGTGCCAGCAGCCACGGGGGGGGGTCCACTGAAGCTTTCTTT; CDR3aa: CASSHGGGSTEAFF
v_gene: TRBV6-8; j_gene: TRBJ1-4; abundance: .; d_gene: TRBD1; CDR3nt: TGTGCCAGCAGCCTCCGGGGACAGGGGGATGAAAAACTGTTTTTT; CDR3aa: CASSLRGQGDEKLFF
v_gene: TRBV28; j_gene: TRBJ2-7; abundance: .; d_gene: TRBD1; CDR3nt: TGTGCCAACCTCCTTACCGGGACAGGACCCTTCTCCTACGAGCAGTACTTC; CDR3aa: CANLLTGTGPFSYEQYF
v_gene: TRBV18; j_gene: TRBJ1-2; abundance: .; d_gene: .; CDR3nt: TGTGCCAGCTCACCATTAGGGGGACCCCCCGGGGACTATGGCTACACCTTC; CDR3aa: CASSPLGGPPGDYGYTF
v_gene: TRBV11-2; j_gene: TRBJ2-5; abundance: once; d_gene: .; CDR3nt: TGTGCCAGCAGCATGCGACAGGGAGGTGGGGAGACCCAGTACTTC; CDR3aa: CASSMRQGGGETQYF
v_gene: TRBV27; j_gene: TRBJ2-3; abundance: .; d_gene: .; CDR3nt: TGTGCCAGCAGTTCATTCCGAGATACGCAGTATTTT; CDR3aa: CASSSFRDTQYF
v_gene: TRBV27; j_gene: TRBJ1-2; abundance: .; d_gene: TRBD1; CDR3nt: TGTGCCAGCAGTGACAGGGCGTGGAGCTATGGCTACACCTTC; CDR3aa: CASSDRAWSYGYTF
v_gene: TRBV20-1; j_gene: TRBJ2-1; abundance: once; d_gene: .; CDR3nt: TGCAGTGCTTCAGGCGACAATGAGCAGTTCTTC; CDR3aa: CSASGDNEQFF
v_gene: TRBV29-1; j_gene: TRBJ2-3; abundance: .; d_gene: TRBD1; CDR3nt: TGCAGCGCGGAGGGCAGGGGGCGAGATACGCAGTATTTT; CDR3aa: CSAEGRGRDTQYF
v_gene: TRBV4-2; j_gene: TRBJ2-2; abundance: .; d_gene: .; CDR3nt: TGTGCCAGCAGCCGGACGAGGGGCGTAGACACCGGGGAGCTGTTTTTT; CDR3aa: CASSRTRGVDTGELFF
v_gene: TRBV6-1; j_gene: TRBJ1-5; abundance: .; d_gene: .; CDR3nt: TGTGCCAGCAGTGACTACGGATATAGCAATCAGCCCCAGCATTTT; CDR3aa: CASSDYGYSNQPQHF
v_gene: TRBV21-1; j_gene: TRBJ2-3; abundance: .; d_gene: .; CDR3nt: TGTGCCAGAGTGGGAAGTCCGTTCACAGATACGCAGTATTTT; CDR3aa: CARVGSPFTDTQYF
v_gene: TRBV2; j_gene: TRBJ2-2; abundance: .; d_gene: .; CDR3nt: TGTGCCAGCAGTGAAGAAGTAAGACTAGTGAACACCGGGGAGCTGTTTTTT; CDR3aa: CASSEEVRLVNTGELFF
v_gene: TRBV27; j_gene: TRBJ2-7; abundance: .; d_gene: .; CDR3nt: TGTGCCAGCAGTCCCTTAGTCCGATCAGGACACGAGCAGTACTTC; CDR3aa: CASSPLVRSGHEQYF
v_gene: TRBV5-4; j_gene: TRBJ2-5; abundance: .; d_gene: TRBD2; CDR3nt: TGTGCCAGCAGCTTTTCTGAGCGGGGTGGCGGAGACTTC; CDR3aa: CASSFSERGGGDF
v_gene: TRBV6-6; j_gene: TRBJ2-7; abundance: .; d_gene: TRBD2; CDR3nt: TGTGCCAGCAGCGGGACTAGCGGGACAACGACCTACGAGCAGTACTTC; CDR3aa: CASSGTSGTTTYEQYF
v_gene: TRBV25-1; j_gene: TRBJ2-2; abundance: .; d_gene: .; CDR3nt: TGTGCCAGCAGCCCTTCTGGAGGGGCGAACACCGGGGAGCTGTTTTTT; CDR3aa: CASSPSGGANTGELFF
v_gene: TRBV28; j_gene: TRBJ2-1; abundance: .; d_gene: TRBD2; CDR3nt: TGTGCCAGCAGGACACTAGCGGGAAGCTCCTACAATGAGCAGTTCTTC; CDR3aa: CASRTLAGSSYNEQFF
v_gene: TRBV5-1; j_gene: TRBJ2-3; abundance: .; d_gene: .; CDR3nt: TGCGCCAGCAGCTTGGCCCGGAACACAGATACGCAGTATTTT; CDR3aa: CASSLARNTDTQYF
v_gene: TRBV2; j_gene: TRBJ2-3; abundance: .; d_gene: .; CDR3nt: TGTGCCAGCAGTGGATGGGGGGAAACCGGTCTCGGGGGCACAGATACGCAGTATTTT; CDR3aa: CASSGWGETGLGGTDTQYF
v_gene: TRBV27; j_gene: TRBJ1-2; abundance: .; d_gene: .; CDR3nt: TGTGCCAGCAGTTCCTCGGGGGCTGCGATGGGGGGCTACACCTTC; CDR3aa: CASSSSGAAMGGYTF
v_gene: TRBV10-2; j_gene: TRBJ2-3; abundance: .; d_gene: TRBD1; CDR3nt: TGCGCCAGCAGTGAGTCGTCCAGGGGGATCACCACAGATACGCAGTATTTT; CDR3aa: CASSESSRGITTDTQYF
v_gene: TRBV6-5; j_gene: TRBJ1-3; abundance: .; d_gene: TRBD1; CDR3nt: TGTGCCAGCAAAGGGGGCTCGGCTGGAAACACCATATATTTT; CDR3aa: CASKGGSAGNTIYF